A selection of T cell receptor beta chains follows, all from one sample in a study of blood T cell repertoires in COVID-19. TCRdb's table, derived via immunoSEQ multiplex PCR, lists solely in-frame clones and lacks some. The repertoire has about 400,000 clones, 70% to 90% of them found once; the top ten carry around 2.1%. The sequencing input was PBMCs or T cells enriched from blood (not recorded which). These receptors were obtained from a woman aged 40 to 49 with acute COVID-19. The CDR3 runs from the conserved cysteine through the conserved F or W. The order of the fields is CDR3 length, V gene, J gene, clone size, D gene, CDR3 DNA, CDR3 protein. The D gene is left open where the match is weak. For some rows the clone size is stated as once, few or many, or as a class when expanded; others skip it.

15	TRBV27	TRBJ1-6	.	.	TGTGCCAGCAGTTTAAGGTCAGGAGGGGCATCACCCCTCCACTTT	CASSLRSGGASPLHF
16	TRBV1	TRBJ2-2	.	.	TGCACCAGCAGCCAAGTTATTCTAGGAGGCACCGGGGAGCTGTTTTTT	CTSSQVILGGTGELFF
13	TRBV19	TRBJ2-3	.	.	TGTGCCAGGTCTGACAGCAGCACAGATACGCAGTATTTT	CARSDSSTDTQYF
15	TRBV5-4	TRBJ2-2	once	.	TGTGCCAGCAGCTTGAAGCAGGGATTTTCCGGGGAGCTGTTTTTT	CASSLKQGFSGELFF
14	TRBV18	TRBJ1-1	.	.	TGTGCCAGCTCACCAATTGCAGGGGACACTGAAGCTTTCTTT	CASSPIAGDTEAFF
14	TRBV3-1/TRBV3-2	TRBJ1-6	once	TRBD1	TGTGCCAGCAGCCCCAGGGGGAAGGATTCACCCCTCCACTTT	CASSPRGKDSPLHF
15	TRBV5-1	TRBJ1-1	.	TRBD1	TGCGCCAGCAGCTTCGAGACAGGGGGGAACACTGAAGCTTTCTTT	CASSFETGGNTEAFF
14	TRBV19	TRBJ1-3	.	TRBD1	TGTGCCAGTAGGAGAACAGGGGAAGGAAACACCATATATTTT	CASRRTGEGNTIYF
15	TRBV5-1	TRBJ1-6	.	.	TGCGCCAGCAGCCCTGGGGACTTCCCCTATTCACCCCTCCACTTT	CASSPGDFPYSPLHF
14	TRBV2	TRBJ1-1	.	TRBD1	TGTGCCAGCACTGAAGACAGGGGATTGACTGAAGCTTTCTTT	CASTEDRGLTEAFF
13	TRBV29-1	TRBJ1-5	.	.	TGCAGCGTGCGGGGGGCGGAAGGTCAGCCCCAGCATTTT	CSVRGAEGQPQHF
14	TRBV2	TRBJ1-6	.	.	TGTGCCAGCAGCTGGACAGAACTAAATTCACCCCTCCACTTT	CASSWTELNSPLHF
19	TRBV27	TRBJ1-6	.	.	TGTGCCAGCAGTTTGGTCGGTGGCAGGGGACGATTGGGCAATTCACCCCTCCACTTT	CASSLVGGRGRLGNSPLHF
15	TRBV27	TRBJ2-3	.	TRBD2	TGTGCCAGCAGTTTAGGCAGGGAGGGGACAGATACGCAGTATTTT	CASSLGREGTDTQYF
15	TRBV21-1	TRBJ2-7	.	.	TGTGCCAGCAGCAAAGAACAGGCCACAAATCACGAGCAGTACTTC	CASSKEQATNHEQYF
17	TRBV10-3	TRBJ2-2	.	TRBD1	TGTGCCATCAGTGAAGGTTCGAGACAGGGTTACACCGGGGAGCTGTTTTTT	CAISEGSRQGYTGELFF
12	TRBV7-8	TRBJ1-2	.	.	TGTGCCAGCAGCCAACAGAGCTATGGCTACACCTTC	CASSQQSYGYTF
14	TRBV5-1	TRBJ1-2	once	.	TGCGCCAGCAGCTTGGGAGGAACTCTAGGAGGCTACACCTTC	CASSLGGTLGGYTF
13	TRBV7-9	TRBJ1-5	.	.	TGTGCCATCGGGGGAGGGAACAATCAGCCCCAGCATTTT	CAIGGGNNQPQHF
15	TRBV7-9	TRBJ2-1	once	.	TGTGCCAGCAGCAAGGGGGGGAGCTCCTACAATGAGCAGTTCTTC	CASSKGGSSYNEQFF
13	TRBV10-3	TRBJ1-2	.	TRBD1	TGTGCCATCAAAAGGGACGACAGGGATGGCTACACCTTC	CAIKRDDRDGYTF
15	TRBV27	TRBJ2-3	once	TRBD1	TGTGCCAGCAGTCCTAGACAGGGGGCGTGGGATACGCAGTATTTT	CASSPRQGAWDTQYF
13	TRBV5-4	TRBJ2-5	.	.	TGTGCCAGCAGCACCGGGATTCAAGAGACCCAGTACTTC	CASSTGIQETQYF
15	TRBV27	TRBJ1-5	.	.	TGTGCCAGCAGTCCAGGGTTCGCGGGCAATCAGCCCCAGCATTTT	CASSPGFAGNQPQHF
13	TRBV6-5	TRBJ1-1	.	.	TGTGCCAGCAGTCCCCCCGACTTAGGTGAAGCTTTCTTT	CASSPPDLGEAFF
14	TRBV5-6	TRBJ2-7	.	.	TGTGCCAGCAGCTTTTCGGGGGTCCGGGACGAGCAGTACTTC	CASSFSGVRDEQYF
18	TRBV7-8	TRBJ2-2	.	TRBD2	TGTGCCAGCAGCTTACCTTCCCGCGGGGGGGCGGACACCGGGGAGCTGTTTTTT	CASSLPSRGGADTGELFF
16	TRBV5-8	TRBJ1-1	.	.	TGTGCCAGCAGCCTCCGGGGTGGGGAGGCCGACACTGAAGCTTTCTTT	CASSLRGGEADTEAFF
14	TRBV15	TRBJ1-5	.	.	TGTGCCACCAGCAGGGCGGCGCTTAATCAGCCCCAGCATTTT	CATSRAALNQPQHF
14	TRBV5-1	TRBJ1-2	.	.	TGCGCCAGCAGCCGCTCCGGACAAGGAAATGGCTACACCTTC	CASSRSGQGNGYTF
16	TRBV11-2	TRBJ2-2	.	.	TGTGCCAGCAGCTTTCGATTACCGGGAAACACCGGGGAGCTGTTTTTT	CASSFRLPGNTGELFF
15	TRBV6-5	TRBJ1-2	.	.	TGTGCCAGCAGTTATTCCGGGACAACTAACTATGGCTACACCTTC	CASSYSGTTNYGYTF
14	TRBV7-9	TRBJ2-7	.	.	TGTGCCAGCAGCCCCGGCGGTCTCAGCTACGAGCAGTACTTC	CASSPGGLSYEQYF
13	TRBV5-6	TRBJ1-5	.	TRBD1	TGTGCCAGCAGCGCAGGGGGCAGGCAGCCCCAGCATTTT	CASSAGGRQPQHF
16	TRBV15	TRBJ1-1	.	.	TGTGCCACCAGCATCGGAAGGCTTCGGGAGAACACTGAAGCTTTCTTT	CATSIGRLRENTEAFF
17	TRBV4-1	TRBJ2-1	.	TRBD2	TGCGCCAGCAGCCAAGAGACGCGGGGGATCTCCTACAATGAGCAGTTCTTC	CASSQETRGISYNEQFF
14	TRBV24-1	TRBJ2-1	.	TRBD2	TGTGCCACCAGCACTAGCGGGGGGGTCAATGAGCAGTTCTTC	CATSTSGGVNEQFF
15	TRBV7-2	TRBJ1-2	.	TRBD1	TGTGCCAGCAGCATGACAGGGGGCAATAACTATGGCTACACCTTC	CASSMTGGNNYGYTF
16	TRBV3-1/TRBV3-2	TRBJ1-3	.	.	TGTGCCAGCAGCCAAGATTCGGGTGACTCTGGAAACACCATATATTTT	CASSQDSGDSGNTIYF
15	TRBV7-9	TRBJ1-4	.	TRBD1	TGTGCCAGTCACAGGGGACAGGTAGAGAATGAAAAACTGTTTTTT	CASHRGQVENEKLFF
16	TRBV5-1	TRBJ1-4	.	.	TGCGCCAGCAGGGACGCAGGGGACGCAACTAATGAAAAACTGTTTTTT	CASRDAGDATNEKLFF
17	TRBV10-2	TRBJ2-5	.	TRBD2	TGCGCCAGCAGTGATTACCAGCGGGGGGGCTTCGGAGAGACCCAGTACTTC	CASSDYQRGGFGETQYF
15	TRBV10-3	TRBJ2-3	.	.	TGTGCCATCAGTGAGGGCGGCCCCATGGGAGATACGCAGTATTTT	CAISEGGPMGDTQYF
15	TRBV27	TRBJ2-1	.	TRBD1	TGTGCCAGCAGTCCAAAGGACAGGGTTTACAATGAGCAGTTCTTC	CASSPKDRVYNEQFF